These 5 T cell receptor beta chains originate from one sample sequenced in a study of shared clonotypes between healthy human individuals. Produced via immunoSEQ multiplex PCR; TCRdb's table is partial and in-frame only. The data show around 510,000 clones, 95% to 96% seen once. Sequenced sample: naive CD4+ T cells sorted from blood. This sample's subset: CD45RA+ positively selected. The source of these receptors is a woman in her 30s in good health.

This chain uses TRBV7-8 with TRBJ1-5, with D unclear. Germline-derived CDR1 and CDR2 are SGHVS and FQNEAQ. Trimming removed 1 base at V and 2 bases at J, with 9 bases between. The CDR3 runs to 15 residues. As DNA, the CDR3 is TGTGCCAGCAGCTTAGGGAGGGAAGGCAATCAGCCCCAGCATTTT. Encoded protein: CASSLGREGNQPQHF. The whole variable domain, filled in from reference TRBV7-8 and TRBJ1-5, reads GAGVSQSPRYKVAKRGQDVALRCDPISGHVSLFWYQQALGQGPEFLTYFQNEAQLDKSGLPSDRFFAERPEGSVSTLKIQRTQQEDSAVYLCASSLGREGNQPQHFGDGTRLSIL.

Worth noting for this clone: Distinct nucleotide sequences in the sample also encode this CDR3. This sequence joins TRBV5-6 and TRBJ2-5; D not resolved. V lost 2 bases to trimming and J lost 2 bases, with 4 bases between them. CDR1 is SGHDT and CDR2 is YYEEEE in the germline V gene. The CDR3 extends over 12 amino acids. The CDR3 coding sequence is TGTGCCAGCAGCTTATCACAAGAGACCCAGTACTTC. Protein product: CASSLSQETQYF.

The chain combines TRBV9 with TRBJ2-5; D may be TRBD1 (5 bases). V lost 0 bases, J lost 1 base, and 10 bases lay in between. Germline V gene lookup returns CDR1 SGDLS and CDR2 YYNGEE. The CDR3 is 15 amino acids. The CDR3 here is CASSVAGAAQETQYF. The CDR3 bases are TGTGCCAGCAGCGTAGCTGGGGCAGCCCAAGAGACCCAGTACTTC.

The gene calls are TRBV5-6 and TRBJ1-5; D gene ambiguous. Germline CDR1 reads SGHDT; CDR2 reads YYEEEE. The CDR3 is made up of 15 amino acids. The V gene lost 0 bases and the J gene lost 0 bases, with 7 bases spanning the gap. This CDR3 reads CASSLGFYSNQPQHF. The CDR3 DNA is TGTGCCAGCAGCTTGGGTTTCTATAGCAATCAGCCCCAGCATTTT. The whole variable domain, remainder taken from reference TRBV5-6 and TRBJ1-5, is DAGVTQSPTHLIKTRGQQVTLRCSPKSGHDTVSWYQQALGQGPQFIFQYYEEEERQRGNFPDRFSGHQFPNYSSELNVNALLLGDSALYLCASSLGFYSNQPQHFGDGTRLSIL.

CDR3 coding DNA: TGCGCCAGCAGCTACGACAGTTCCTACGAGCAGTACTTC. This translates into CASSYDSSYEQYF. The rearrangement uses TRBV5-1 and TRBJ2-5, with D perhaps TRBD1 (5 bases). The J call is doubtful: the DNA matches TRBJ2-7 better. Germline V gene data show CDR1 as SGHRS and CDR2 as YFSETQ. This CDR3 region has 13 residues.